This T cell receptor (beta chain) appears in the sequencing data of a study of blood T cell repertoires in COVID-19. Sequencing was performed with immunoSEQ multiplex PCR; in TCRdb, only in-frame clones are kept and a portion is missing. The data hold 70,000 to 90,000 clones, with around 80% observed a single time. V shed 4 bases and J 2 bases; nucleotides not matched to a gene: 14. Germline V gene lookup returns CDR1 SGHDN and CDR2 FVKESK. The CDR3 runs to 19 residues. Sequencing used peripheral blood. The chain has TRBV14 and TRBJ2-3, with 11 bases matching TRBD1. This sequence originates from a woman aged 60-75 years with acute or convalescent COVID-19. The DNA of the CDR3 is TGTGCCAGCAGCCGGACCCGGGACAGGGGGACTCTCTACACAGATACGCAGTATTTT. Translated: CASSRTRDRGTLYTDTQYF.